This entry is about one T cell receptor (beta chain). CDR3 size: 14 residues. Germline V lookup: CDR1 SGHTA, CDR2 FQGNSA. Trimming took 7 bases from V and 7 from J; bases not matched to a gene: 4. As for time point: approximately 11 months of natalizumab therapy. This entry comes from a study of multiple sclerosis patients with progressive multifocal leukoencephalopathy. Some clones are missing from TCRdb's copy, which holds only in-frame ones; the method was immunoSEQ multiplex PCR. The data contain 20,000 to 30,000 clones, around 90% of them singletons. The sample here was PBMCs, taken from a patient treated with natalizumab. The receptor comes from a man aged 25 to 40 with multiple sclerosis. This chain connects TRBV7-2 to TRBJ2-1; TRBD2 matches at 13 bases. CDR3 sequence: CASTMGLAGNEQFF. As DNA, the CDR3 is TGTGCCAGCACCATGGGACTAGCGGGGAATGAGCAGTTCTTC.